A selection of T cell receptor beta chains follows, all from one sample in a study of T cell responses to AZD1222 COVID-19 vaccine. Generated by immunoSEQ multiplex PCR, the TCRdb table keeps only in-frame clones and is missing some. The profile shows 100,000 or so clones, approximately 90% of them singletons. The material was peripheral blood, obtained on day 0 of AZD1222 vaccination. The source is an adult in good health. Each CDR3 is given with its conserved first and last residue. D genes are given only for firm matches. Some rows have no size entry. The others give once, few or many, or a class for an expanded clone.

size,D,V,length,J,DNA,CDR3
-,-,TRBV19,16,TRBJ1-1,TGTGCCAGTAGTATTGGCGGGGGCGCGAATAGGGCTGAAGCTTTCTTT,CASSIGGGANRAEAFF
-,-,TRBV29-1,10,TRBJ2-5,TGCAGCGTTGACATCCTGACCCAGTACTTC,CSVDILTQYF
-,-,TRBV5-1,13,TRBJ2-5,TGCGCCAGCAGCCCCACGGAAGGCGAGACCCAGTACTTC,CASSPTEGETQYF
-,-,TRBV30,13,TRBJ1-1,TGTGCCTATACAGGCGGGCCGAGCACTGAAGCTTTCTTT,CAYTGGPSTEAFF
few,TRBD1,TRBV10-3,15,TRBJ2-7,TGTGCCATCAGCGACCGGGACAGCAAGATCTACGAGCAGTACTTC,CAISDRDSKIYEQYF
-,TRBD1,TRBV5-1,13,TRBJ2-5,TGCGCCAGCAACAGGGGGCGCCCAGAGACCCAGTACTTC,CASNRGRPETQYF
-,TRBD1,TRBV7-9,15,TRBJ1-3,TGTGCCAGCAGCCCCGGGACAGCGCCTGGAAACACCATATATTTT,CASSPGTAPGNTIYF
-,-,TRBV12-3/TRBV12-4,13,TRBJ1-1,TGTGCCAGCCAGAGGGGTATGAACACTGAAGCTTTCTTT,CASQRGMNTEAFF
once,TRBD1,TRBV7-3,14,TRBJ2-3,TGTGCCAGCAGCTTAGGGGACAGAGCGGATACGCAGTATTTT,CASSLGDRADTQYF
-,-,TRBV4-3,15,TRBJ1-6,TGCGCCAGCAGCCAAGATACAGGGCCCAATTCACCCCTCCACTTT,CASSQDTGPNSPLHF
-,TRBD1,TRBV7-2,15,TRBJ1-4,TGTGCCAGCAGCTTAGAACCAGGGGGGGGTGAAAAACTGTTTTTT,CASSLEPGGGEKLFF
-,-,TRBV5-1,15,TRBJ1-5,TGCGCCAGCAGCGAAGGGACAATTGGCAATCAGCCCCAGCATTTT,CASSEGTIGNQPQHF
-,-,TRBV6-2/TRBV6-3,16,TRBJ2-2,TGTGCCAGCAGTTACTCGTTGGGGGCTCCCACCGGGGAGCTGTTTTTT,CASSYSLGAPTGELFF
-,TRBD1,TRBV3-1/TRBV3-2,15,TRBJ1-2,TGTGCCAGCAGTCCTGGACAGGGGGCGGACTATGGCTACACCTTC,CASSPGQGADYGYTF
-,-,TRBV7-9,13,TRBJ1-1,TGTGCCAGCAGCCGAGGAGGGAACACTGAAGCTTTCTTT,CASSRGGNTEAFF
-,TRBD1,TRBV12-3/TRBV12-4,12,TRBJ1-1,TGTGCCAGCGCGGACAGGGTGACTGAAGCTTTCTTT,CASADRVTEAFF
few,-,TRBV5-4,13,TRBJ2-2,TGTGCCAGCAGCCGGACCAACACCGGGGAGCTGTTTTTT,CASSRTNTGELFF
-,TRBD2,TRBV7-2,15,TRBJ2-3,TGTGCCAGCAGCTTAGCGGGACTATCCACAGATACGCAGTATTTT,CASSLAGLSTDTQYF
-,-,TRBV5-1,12,TRBJ2-7,TGCGCCAGCAGCGCCACCTCCTACGAGCAGTACTTC,CASSATSYEQYF
-,-,TRBV13,12,TRBJ2-1,TGTGCCAGCAGCCCGCCCCTGGATGAGCAGTTCTTC,CASSPPLDEQFF
-,-,TRBV27,15,TRBJ2-7,TGTGCCAGCAGTTTGGATAGGACAGAAGCCTACGAGCAGTACTTC,CASSLDRTEAYEQYF
-,-,TRBV29-1,11,TRBJ1-2,TGCAGCGTTGCTTGGATCTACGGCTACACCTTC,CSVAWIYGYTF
-,-,TRBV15,12,TRBJ2-5,TGTGCCACCAGCGTCGGGGGAGAGACCCAGTACTTC,CATSVGGETQYF
-,TRBD2,TRBV5-1,16,TRBJ2-2,TGCGCCAGCAGCTTCGATAGCGGGGGGAACACCGGGGAGCTGTTTTTT,CASSFDSGGNTGELFF
-,-,TRBV4-1,13,TRBJ1-2,TGCGCCAGCAGCCACGACAACGGGTATGGCTACACCTTC,CASSHDNGYGYTF
-,TRBD1,TRBV18,16,TRBJ1-5,TGTGCCAGCCACGCACCTCAGACAGGGCCTAATCAGCCCCAGCATTTT,CASHAPQTGPNQPQHF
-,-,TRBV9,13,TRBJ2-7,TGTGCCAGCAGCGTGCAGGGGTCCTACGAGCAGTACTTC,CASSVQGSYEQYF